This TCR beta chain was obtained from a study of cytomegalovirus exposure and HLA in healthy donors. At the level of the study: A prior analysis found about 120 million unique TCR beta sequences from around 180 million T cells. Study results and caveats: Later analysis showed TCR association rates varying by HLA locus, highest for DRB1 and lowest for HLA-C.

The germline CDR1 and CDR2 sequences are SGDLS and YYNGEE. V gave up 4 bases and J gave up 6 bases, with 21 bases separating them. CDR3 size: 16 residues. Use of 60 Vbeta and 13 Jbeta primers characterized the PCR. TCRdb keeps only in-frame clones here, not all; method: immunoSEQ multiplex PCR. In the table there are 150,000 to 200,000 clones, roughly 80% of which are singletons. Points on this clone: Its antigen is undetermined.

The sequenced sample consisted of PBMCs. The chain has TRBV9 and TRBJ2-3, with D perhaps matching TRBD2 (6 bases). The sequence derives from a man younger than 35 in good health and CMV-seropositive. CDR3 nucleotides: TGTGCCAGCAGCCCCGGGAGTGACCTAGGGTCCGATACGCAGTATTTT. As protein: CASSPGSDLGSDTQYF.